The 12 T cell receptor beta chains in this list originate from one sample, sequenced in a study of OX40 agonist ivuxolimab in advanced cancers. Assay: immunoSEQ multiplex PCR; the TCRdb copy retains only in-frame clones and omits some. The repertoire consists of about 46,000 clones, with 75% to 90% occurring once and the leading ten covering less than 60%. The input for sequencing was CD4+ or CD8+ T cells sorted from blood, taken in a trial of the OX40 agonist ivuxolimab. All receptors come from an adult with an advanced solid tumor such as melanoma, head and neck, liver or kidney cancer.

The chain is built from TRBV6-4 and TRBJ2-1; 8 nucleotides agree with TRBD2. J gave up 9 bases and V 0 bases, and 7 bases lay outside the gene matches. The CDR3 is made up of 15 amino acids. Germline-derived CDR1 and CDR2 are MRHNA and SNTAGT. CDR3 bases: TGTGCCAGCAGTGACTCAGCGGGGGAGGCGTCTGAGCAGTTCTTC. Its protein is CASSDSAGEASEQFF.

V usage is TRBV10-3 and J usage is TRBJ1-2; D not resolved. Trimming took 7 bases from V and 2 from J, leaving 14 bases between them. This CDR3 contains 14 residues. Germline CDR1 ENHRY, CDR2 SYGVKD. CDR3 region: CAITPGPINYGYTF. CDR3 bases: TGTGCCATCACCCCAGGACCGATAAACTATGGCTACACCTTC.

The chain uses TRBV5-1 and TRBJ2-5, with D uncertain. Germline V gene sequence: CDR1 SGHRS, CDR2 YFSETQ. The V end was cut by 5 bases, the J end by 1 base, with 6 bases between. The CDR3 totals 12 residues. The CDR3 is CASRPSQETQYF. The CDR3 DNA sequence: TGCGCCAGCAGGCCTAGCCAAGAGACCCAGTACTTC.

The chain employs TRBV9 and TRBJ2-1; 16 nucleotides align to TRBD2. The trim removed 4 bases at V and 5 bases at J, leaving 9 bases unmatched. The CDR3 has 18 residues. CDR1 is SGDLS, CDR2 YYNGEE, per germline. The CDR3 DNA follows: TGTGCCAGCAGCCCCGGGACTAGCGGGGGGGCCCAAGACAATGAGCAGTTCTTC. It yields the protein CASSPGTSGGAQDNEQFF.

This sequence joins TRBV6-6 and TRBJ1-2; 10 nucleotides align to TRBD1. The germline CDR1 and CDR2 sequences are MNHNY and SVGAGI (reference sequence). J lost 6 bases, V lost 9 bases, and 16 bases had no gene match. This CDR3 comprises 16 residues. CDR3 coding DNA: TGTGCCAGTCGCACGGGACAGGGGTCCGGTGGCGATGGCTACACCTTC. It is translated as CASRTGQGSGGDGYTF.

In nucleotides, the CDR3 is TGTGCCAGCAGCGTAGAGGCCGACAACAGTGAGCAGTTCTTC. Its translation: CASSVEADNSEQFF. The V and J genes are TRBV7-9 and TRBJ2-1; D is ambiguous. V was trimmed by 5 bases and J by 9 bases, leaving 17 bases between them. From germline, CDR1 is SEHNR and CDR2 FQNEAQ (reference sequence). The CDR3 extends over 14 amino acids.

This clone was seen once. At one end, the junction sequence differs from germline, possibly due to a read error. This chain uses TRBV19 with TRBJ1-6; D unclear. The CDR3 consists of 15 residues. CDR1 and CDR2 from the germline V gene are LNHDA and SQIVND (reference sequence). The CDR3 reads CAGSGSQGLNSSLHF. The DNA of the CDR3 is TGTGCCGGTAGTGGCAGCCAAGGCCTTAATTCATCCCTCCACTTT.

The chain is built from TRBV5-6 and TRBJ1-1; D unresolved. Germline values: CDR1 SGHDT, CDR2 YYEEEE. V was pared by 1 base and J by 6 bases, with 10 bases between. The CDR3 consists of 13 residues. CDR3: CASSLKGLAEAFF. The DNA for the CDR3 is TGTGCCAGCAGCTTGAAGGGTCTGGCTGAAGCTTTCTTT.

This sequence joins TRBV10-3 and TRBJ2-4; 7 bases map to TRBD1. V shed 5 bases, J shed 6 bases, and the junction held 7 bases outside the gene matches. CDR3 length: 14 residues. CDR1 ENHRY and CDR2 SYGVKD come from the germline V gene. The CDR3 here is CAISTGEGPNIQYF. CDR3 coding DNA: TGTGCCATCAGTACAGGGGAAGGGCCAAACATTCAGTACTTC.

This clone was seen repeatedly, ten times or more. This chain's CDR3 is CASSIGQNYEQYF. In nucleotides, the CDR3 is TGTGCCAGTAGTATTGGGCAGAACTACGAGCAGTACTTC. This chain connects TRBV19 to TRBJ2-7; D ambiguous. V was shortened by 3 bases and J by 3 bases, with 9 bases between the two germline ends. Germline CDR1 and CDR2: LNHDA and SQIVND (reference sequence). The CDR3 runs 13 residues. The full variable domain, its missing parts supplied by reference TRBV19 and TRBJ2-7, is DGGITQSPKYLFRKEGQNVTLSCEQNLNHDAMYWYRQDPGQGLRLIYYSQIVNDFQKGDIAEGYSVSREKKESFPLTVTSAQKNPTAFYLCASSIGQNYEQYFGPGTRLTVT.

The V gene is TRBV6-6, the J gene TRBJ2-3, with 10 bases identical to TRBD2. CDR3 length: 15 amino acids. Germline V gene lookup returns CDR1 MNHNY and CDR2 SVGAGI (reference sequence). V gave up 6 bases and J gave up 3 bases; unmatched junction bases: 6. Written as DNA, the CDR3 is TGTGCCAGCAGAGTAGCGGGGGGTGTAACAGATACGCAGTATTTT. This sequence encodes CASRVAGGVTDTQYF.

The V gene is TRBV5-4, the J gene TRBJ2-5; the D is unclear. The J call is uncertain, as TRBJ2-7 better fits the DNA end. The germline CDR1 and CDR2 sequences are SGHNT and YYREEE (reference sequence). The CDR3 length is 16 residues. CDR3 nucleotides: TGTGCCAGCAGCCCAAGTACCCTTTCCAGCTCCTACGAGCAGTACTTC. Translated, it gives CASSPSTLSSSYEQYF.